This T cell receptor beta chain is from a study of T cells expressing NK-cell markers. Study findings and constraints: Dominant NKG2C+ clonotypes made up roughly 1.0-7.5% of CD8+ T cells in 5 or 6 donors. In a few donors, dominant clonotypes made up about 25-65% of CD3+CD56-NKG2C+ cells. Whether the expanded NKG2C+ T cell clones recognized HCMV remained unclear.

With respect to this clonotype: Its antigen is unknown.

The CDR3 covers 15 residues. Germline CDR1 reads LGHDT; CDR2 reads YNNKEL (reference sequence). With UMIs, 5'RACE template switching was used to make TCR beta cDNA. Following a re-call of the 5' RACE reads, TCRdb has one entry per CDR3 protein and lacks DNA. Recorded here are about 460,000 distinct CDR3 sequences; the top ten clones represent 1.4%. The TCR sequence derives from a woman aged 45-59 years in good health. The rearrangement joins TRBV3-1 to TRBJ2-3; TCRdb indicates TRBD1, and absent DNA this call remains unverified. Sequenced input: blood T cells: a sorted CD56 or NKG2C T cell subset, CD4+ or CD8+ T cells, or bulk PBMC T cells (not recorded which). CDR3: CASSQELAGGDTQYF.